This T cell receptor beta chain derives from a study of T cell responses to AZD1222 COVID-19 vaccine. Study results and limitations: Seropositive status at baseline applied to only five to seven AZD1222 recipients. Nearly half of unique spike-specific TCRs reportedly avoided B.1.351 and B.1.1.7 mutated regions.

Germline CDR1 KGHSY, CDR2 FQNENV. The trim removed 0 bases at V and 8 bases at J, leaving 4 bases unmatched. The CDR3 is made up of 15 amino acids. The repertoire was sequenced with immunoSEQ multiplex PCR; TCRdb's copy has only in-frame clones and lacks some. The table lists 65,000 to 80,000 clones, approximately 90% of them singletons. Comment on this clone: What it recognizes is unknown.

This sequence joins TRBV16 and TRBJ2-4; 10 bases match TRBD1. The receptor comes from an adult in good health. Here the sequenced sample was peripheral blood, taken on day 0 of MenACWY control vaccination. Here the CDR3 DNA reads TGTGCCAGCAGCCAATCGGGGACAGGGGTAGACATTCAGTACTTC. As protein: CASSQSGTGVDIQYF. Supplemented by reference TRBV16 and TRBJ2-4, the full variable domain reads GEEVAQTPKHLVRGEGQKAKLYCAPIKGHSYVFWYQQVLKNEFKFLISFQNENVFDETGMPKERFSAKCLPNSPCSLEIQATKLEDSAVYFCASSQSGTGVDIQYFGAGTRLSVL.